This entry lists 30 T cell receptor beta chains sequenced from one sample in a study of CD8 T cells in ankylosing spondylitis. From the 5' RACE reads, TCRdb called clonotypes with MiXCR, one entry per CDR3 protein. The sample lists some 290,000 distinct CDR3 sequences; about 19% were seen once. The sequenced material came from blood, either unsorted or a sorted T cell fraction (not recorded which). These TCRs come from a male donor with ankylosing spondylitis or in good health (not recorded which).

There are a few counts of this clonotype. The J gene is TRBJ2-3, the V gene TRBV7-9; no firm D call. This CDR3 has 14 amino acids. V was pared by 5 bases and J by 0 bases, with 9 bases between. Germline V lookup: CDR1 SEHNR, CDR2 FQNEAQ (reference sequence). This CDR3 is CASSPAISTDTQYF. For the CDR3, the DNA is TGTGCCAGCAGCCCAGCCATAAGCACAGATACGCAGTATTTT.

The sample holds one count of this clonotype. CDR3 coding DNA: TGTGCCAGCAAAGAGGCCCAATGGGGGGCCAACGTCCTGACTTTC. It encodes CASKEAQWGANVLTF. This rearrangement joins TRBV27 to TRBJ2-6; D not resolved. This CDR3 is built from 15 residues. The germline CDR1 and CDR2 sequences are MNHEY and SMNVEV (reference sequence). Trimming removed 7 bases at V and 4 bases at J, with 14 bases between.

This clonotype was observed a few times. The chain links TRBV6-1 to TRBJ2-1; D is perhaps TRBD2 (6 bases). The ends were cut back, 8 bases at V and 6 bases at J, with 17 bases in the middle. CDR1 MNHNS and CDR2 SASEGT come from the germline V gene. This CDR3 has 14 residues. CDR3 region: CASGGLANSNEQFF. CDR3 DNA: TGTGCCAGCGGGGGACTGGCAAACTCCAATGAGCAGTTCTTC.

The rearrangement uses TRBV7-3 and TRBJ1-3, with a weak D call TRBD1 (5 bases). This CDR3 contains 11 residues. The germline V gene encodes CDR1 SGHTA and CDR2 FQGTGA. V lost 7 bases and J 14 bases, leaving 15 bases between the germline ends. CDR3 sequence reads: CASTIPRDVYF. The DNA of the CDR3 is TGTGCCAGCACCATTCCCCGGGACGTATATTTT.

A few counts support this clonotype. CDR3 sequence (DNA): TGCGCCAGCAGCTTATACCTAGAGTATGGCTACACCTTC. Residues: CASSLYLEYGYTF. The rearrangement uses TRBV5-1 and TRBJ1-2; D is uncertain. V shed 2 bases and J shed 5 bases, with 10 bases lying between them. Germline V gene sequence: CDR1 SGHRS, CDR2 YFSETQ. The CDR3 is made up of 13 amino acids.

The V gene is TRBV7-8, the J gene TRBJ2-3; TRBD2 aligns across 8 bases. This CDR3 is 17 amino acids long. V was clipped by 5 bases and J by 2 bases; unmatched bases: 12. Germline CDR1 SGHVS, CDR2 FQNEAQ. The DNA of the CDR3 is TGTGCCAGCAGCCGCCGGACACTAGCGGCAAACACAGATACGCAGTATTTT. Encoded protein: CASSRRTLAANTDTQYF.

This clonotype was recorded many times. This rearrangement joins TRBV14 to TRBJ1-1; no clear D gene. Germline values: CDR1 SGHDN, CDR2 FVKESK. The V end lost 0 bases, the J end lost 6 bases, and 17 bases lay between the germline ends. The CDR3 is 16 residues long. The CDR3 DNA sequence: TGTGCCAGCAGCCAAGATTTCCCGGGGTTGGTCGCTGAAGCTTTCTTT. Residues: CASSQDFPGLVAEAFF.

This chain links TRBV28 with TRBJ1-5; 9 bases line up with TRBD1. Germline CDR1 and CDR2: MDHEN and SYDVKM. Losses at the gene ends were 6 bases for V and 5 bases for J; bases not matched to a gene: 5. This CDR3 spans 14 amino acids. The CDR3 coding sequence is TGTGCCAGCAGCACCGGGACAGGGCATCAGCCCCAGCATTTT. Its protein product is CASSTGTGHQPQHF.

This chain links TRBV6-1 with TRBJ1-1; 7 nucleotides align to TRBD1. This CDR3 region has 13 residues. The junction had 7 bases not matched to a gene; V was cut back by 6 bases and J by 6 bases. Germline V gives CDR1 MNHNS, CDR2 SASEGT. CDR3 residues: CASRKTGRPEAFF. CDR3 DNA: TGTGCCAGCAGAAAGACAGGGAGGCCTGAAGCTTTCTTT.

The J gene is TRBJ2-2, the V gene TRBV29-1, with a possible D match to TRBD2 (6 bases). CDR3 length equals 14 residues. The germline V and J ends were trimmed by 3 bases and 7 bases, with 15 bases remaining between them. Germline V gene sequence: CDR1 SQVTM, CDR2 ANQGSEA. The CDR3 DNA follows: TGCAGCGTTGACGCCTCGGGAGCGGGCGGGGAGCTGTTTTTT. It specifies CSVDASGAGGELFF.

This chain joins TRBV28 and TRBJ1-5; D not certain. The germline V and J ends were trimmed by 6 bases and 0 bases, with 3 bases remaining between them. In germline, CDR1 is MDHEN, CDR2 SYDVKM. The CDR3 length is 12 residues. The CDR3: CASRYSNQPQHF. CDR3 bases: TGTGCCAGCAGATATAGCAATCAGCCCCAGCATTTT.

The chain combines TRBV27 with TRBJ1-5; D is ambiguous. Looked up from germline, CDR1 is MNHEY and CDR2 is SMNVEV (reference sequence). The CDR3 totals 17 residues. V was shortened by 0 bases and J by 3 bases, with 15 bases between the two germline ends. The CDR3 reads CASSLSSRGLYNQPQHF. The CDR3 region has the DNA TGTGCCAGCAGTTTATCGAGTCGGGGTTTATACAATCAGCCCCAGCATTTT.

This chain connects TRBV2 to TRBJ1-6; D is ambiguous. This CDR3 has 13 amino acids. Germline CDR1 is SNHLY and CDR2 is FYNNEI. V was shortened by 2 bases and J by 11 bases, with 10 bases between the two germline ends. CDR3 loop: CASSELPEAPLHF. CDR3 in DNA: TGTGCCAGCAGTGAACTGCCGGAAGCACCCCTCCACTTT.

This clonotype was seen more than once but under ten times. This chain joins TRBV6-1 and TRBJ2-1; 11 nucleotides line up with TRBD2. The length of the CDR3 is 17 residues. CDR1 is MNHNS and CDR2 is SASEGT in the germline V gene. The V and J ends lost 6 bases and 0 bases, in that order; junction bases with no gene match: 7. CDR3 in DNA: TGTGCCAGCAGAGGGACTAGCGGCCAAAGCTCCTACAATGAGCAGTTCTTC. Translating it yields CASRGTSGQSSYNEQFF.

The gene calls are TRBV5-1 and TRBJ2-3; 9 bases are shared with TRBD1. Germline V lookup: CDR1 SGHRS, CDR2 YFSETQ. V gave up 4 bases and J gave up 2 bases; unmatched junction bases: 5. CDR3 length: 15 residues. The CDR3 region is CASSPGQGPTDTQYF. DNA for the CDR3: TGCGCCAGCAGCCCGGGACAGGGCCCCACAGATACGCAGTATTTT.

V usage is TRBV9 and J usage is TRBJ2-6, with 9 nucleotides matching TRBD2. The V and J ends lost 0 bases and 2 bases, in that order; junction bases with no gene match: 9. The germline V gene has CDR1 SGDLS and CDR2 YYNGEE. This CDR3 has 19 amino acids. In DNA, the CDR3 is TGTGCCAGCAGCGTAGGCCAGCGGGGGGCCCTCCCTGGGGCCAACGTCCTGACTTTC. It translates to CASSVGQRGALPGANVLTF.

V and J are TRBV7-2 and TRBJ2-3, with D uncertain. CDR3 size: 15 residues. Germline CDR1 SGHTA, CDR2 FQGNSA. V lost 2 bases, J lost 1 base, and 10 bases lay in between. The CDR3 coding sequence is TGTGCCAGCAGCTTACTGGCAGGTCGCACAGATACGCAGTATTTT. It yields the protein CASSLLAGRTDTQYF.

The rearrangement uses TRBV12-3 or TRBV12-4 and TRBJ2-1; 7 positions match TRBD2. CDR3 length: 15 residues. After removal of 8 bases from V and 7 bases from J, the junction contained 14 bases not matched to a gene. CDR3 loop: CASSIGGGRGNEQFF. The CDR3 DNA sequence: TGTGCCAGCTCGATTGGGGGGGGACGTGGGAATGAGCAGTTCTTC.

The table lists this clonotype with a few counts. J is TRBJ2-2 and V is TRBV5-5; D gene ambiguous. The ends were cut back, 0 bases at V and 4 bases at J, with 7 bases in the middle. Germline loops: CDR1 SGHKS, CDR2 YYEKEE (reference sequence). The CDR3 has 14 amino acids. The CDR3 DNA reads TGTGCCAGCAGCTTGGCTGGGATCACCGGGGAGCTGTTTTTT. Its protein product is CASSLAGITGELFF. Drawing the rest from reference TRBV5-5 and TRBJ2-2, the complete variable domain is DAGVTQSPTHLIKTRGQQVTLRCSPISGHKSVSWYQQVLGQGPQFIFQYYEKEERGRGNFPDRFSARQFPNYSSELNVNALLLGDSALYLCASSLAGITGELFFGEGSRLTVL.

This clonotype occurred a few times. The genes are TRBV6-1 and TRBJ1-2; D is perhaps TRBD1 (6 bases). The CDR3 runs to 15 residues. V was shortened by 6 bases and J by 5 bases, with 19 bases between the two germline ends. Germline V lookup: CDR1 MNHNS, CDR2 SASEGT. The CDR3 DNA sequence: TGTGCCAGCAGAAGAGGAGCAGGGGTTCGGTATGGCTACACCTTC. Translated: CASRRGAGVRYGYTF.

This chain joins TRBV5-1 and TRBJ2-3; TRBD2 matches at 13 bases. The V gene's germline CDR1 is SGHRS and CDR2 YFSETQ. The CDR3 covers 18 residues. The trim removed 5 bases at V and 1 base at J, leaving 10 bases unmatched. CDR3 in DNA: TGCGCCAGCAGTACTAGCGGGGGGGCCCTTTCCCGCACAGATACGCAGTATTTT. Encoded protein: CASSTSGGALSRTDTQYF.

This clonotype turned up a few times. Written as DNA, the CDR3 is TGTGCCACCAGTGAGCAGACCCCAGATACGCAGTATTTT. Translated, it gives CATSEQTPDTQYF. The rearrangement uses TRBV24-1 and TRBJ2-3, with unresolved D. Looked up from germline, CDR1 is KGHDR and CDR2 is SFDVKD. Trimming removed 4 bases at V and 4 bases at J, with 8 bases between. CDR3 length equals 13 residues.

The CDR3 spells CASSPSGEKAGELFF. The CDR3 bases are TGCGCCAGCAGCCCTAGCGGGGAGAAGGCCGGGGAGCTGTTTTTT. J is TRBJ2-2 and V is TRBV10-1; 9 bases line up with TRBD2. Germline assignment: CDR1 WNHNN and CDR2 SYGVQD (reference sequence). V shed 6 bases, J shed 6 bases, and the junction held 8 bases outside the gene matches. This CDR3 is built from 15 residues.

The J gene is TRBJ2-3, the V gene TRBV7-2; D unresolved. Germline CDR1 reads SGHTA; CDR2 reads FQGNSA. V was shortened by 3 bases and J by 1 base, with 11 bases between the two germline ends. The CDR3 extends over 15 amino acids. The CDR3 sequence is CASSLRTDRTDTQYF. The CDR3 nucleotides are TGTGCCAGCAGCTTGCGGACGGACCGCACAGATACGCAGTATTTT.

CDR3 bases: TGCGCCAGCAGCTTGGGGGCAGGAGACAATGAGCAGTTCTTC. This translates into CASSLGAGDNEQFF. The rearrangement links TRBV5-1 to TRBJ2-1, with unresolved D. The CDR3 is 14 residues long. Trimming took 0 bases from V and 5 from J, leaving 9 bases between them. Per germline, CDR1 SGHRS and CDR2 YFSETQ.

This clonotype turned up a few times. The rearrangement joins TRBV10-3 to TRBJ1-2; D call uncertain. The CDR3 covers 15 residues. Germline CDR1 and CDR2: ENHRY and SYGVKD. V was shortened by 3 bases and J by 5 bases, with 16 bases between the two germline ends. CDR3 amino acids: CAISEMGFSLYGYTF. CDR3 sequence (DNA): TGTGCCATCAGTGAAATGGGGTTCTCTCTTTATGGCTACACCTTC.

This clonotype has a count of ten or more. The rearrangement links TRBV20-1 to TRBJ1-1; 9 bases match TRBD1. Germline V lookup: CDR1 DFQATT, CDR2 SNEGSKA (reference sequence). CDR3 size: 15 residues. After removal of 0 bases from V and 4 bases from J, the junction contained 6 bases not matched to a gene. CDR3: CSARDPGQGVTEAFF. The CDR3 DNA sequence: TGCAGTGCTAGAGATCCGGGACAGGGTGTCACTGAAGCTTTCTTT.

This clonotype was seen more than once but under ten times. This sequence joins TRBV28 and TRBJ1-6; D is undetermined. Germline V lookup: CDR1 MDHEN, CDR2 SYDVKM. This CDR3 has 15 residues. V gave up 3 bases and J gave up 6 bases, with 12 bases separating them. CDR3 protein: CASSFPGAGNSPLHF. The CDR3 nucleotides are TGTGCCAGCAGTTTCCCGGGAGCCGGTAATTCACCCCTCCACTTT.

V and J are TRBV20-1 and TRBJ2-3; 9 bases are shared with TRBD2. V was clipped by 0 bases and J by 5 bases; unmatched bases: 12. This CDR3 contains 17 residues. The germline gives CDR1 DFQATT, CDR2 SNEGSKA (reference sequence). The CDR3 is CSARDLASGNLIDTQYF. The CDR3 DNA follows: TGCAGTGCTAGAGATCTGGCTAGCGGGAATCTCATAGATACGCAGTATTTT.

This clonotype was counted a few times. This chain uses TRBV12-3 or TRBV12-4 with TRBJ2-5; 11 bases align to TRBD2. The CDR3 totals 15 residues. V lost 5 bases and J lost 9; bases outside the gene matches: 11. Here the CDR3 reads CASSPLAGGQGSQYF. The CDR3 region has the DNA TGTGCCAGCAGTCCCCTAGCGGGAGGCCAGGGGTCCCAGTACTTC.